The rows below give T cell receptor beta chains drawn from one sample of a study of molecular identifiers for immune sequencing clone quantification. A single record per CDR3 protein comes from TCRdb applying MiXCR to the PCR reads. This table holds just over 40,000 distinct CDR3 sequences, 24% found once. The specimen sequenced was naive CD8+ T cells from blood, with Jurkat cell RNA spiked in. The receptors here all came from a human donor in good health. Some libraries in this study had Jurkat cell RNA spiked in. Both conserved end residues are part of each CDR3. D genes are given only for firm matches. Some rows mark clone size as missing; the rest say once, few, many or name a class of expanded clone.

j_call clone_size d_call v_call cdr3_aa cdr3_nt
TRBJ2-7 many . TRBV27 CASSPRTPSSYEQYF TGTGCCAGCAGTCCCCGGACACCGAGCTCCTACGAGCAGTACTTC
TRBJ2-1 . TRBD2 TRBV29-1 CSVSGANYNEQLF TGCAGCGTTAGCGGGGCGAACTACAATGAGCAGTTATTC
TRBJ1-6 many . TRBV5-5 CASSQNRDYNSPLHF TGTGCCAGCAGCCAAAACAGGGACTATAATTCACCCCTCCACTTT
TRBJ2-7 . TRBD2 TRBV7-9 CASSIQRGGSDEQYF TGTGCCAGCAGCATTCAGCGGGGGGGCTCGGACGAGCAGTACTTC
TRBJ1-3 many . TRBV30 CAWSVRNTIYF TGTGCCTGGAGTGTACGAAACACCATATATTTT
TRBJ1-1 . . TRBV6-2/TRBV6-3 CASSYSTEGAEAFF TGTGCCAGCAGTTACTCCACGGAGGGCGCCGAAGCTTTCTTT
TRBJ2-7 once . TRBV5-1 CASSLGGYEQCF TGCGCCAGCAGCTTGGGCGGGTACGAGCAGTGCTTC
TRBJ2-3 many . TRBV3-2 CASSQVPCRGHTDTQYF TGTGCCAGCAGCCAAGTCCCTTGCAGGGGGCACACAGATACGCAGTATTTT
TRBJ1-1 many . TRBV20-1 CSATYNTEAFF TGCAGTGCCACCTATAACACTGAAGCTTTCTTT
TRBJ2-3 many TRBD2 TRBV11-2 CASSLGTSGGATDTQYF TGTGCCAGCAGCTTAGGGACTAGCGGGGGGGCCACAGATACGCAGTATTTT
TRBJ1-1 many . TRBV7-9 CASSPPDTWGAFF TGTGCCAGCAGCCCGCCGGACACCTGGGGAGCTTTCTTT
TRBJ1-4 many . TRBV9 CASSVGQTEKLFF TGTGCCAGCAGCGTAGGGCAGACGGAAAAACTGTTTTTT
TRBJ1-1 many . TRBV30 CAWTAPGREVGTEAFF TGTGCCTGGACCGCCCCAGGTAGGGAGGTCGGCACTGAAGCTTTCTTT
TRBJ1-5 few . TRBV27 CASSPRGSNQPQHF TGTGCCAGCAGCCCCCGGGGGAGCAATCAGCCCCAGCATTTT
TRBJ2-3 many . TRBV5-1 CASSLAGADTQYF TGCGCCAGCAGCTTGGCCGGCGCAGATACGCAGTATTTT
TRBJ2-3 many TRBD2 TRBV7-9 CASSPQTSGITDTQYF TGTGCCAGCAGCCCCCAGACTAGCGGGATCACAGATACGCAGTATTTT
TRBJ1-3 many . TRBV19 CASSIVNSGNTIYF TGTGCCAGTAGTATAGTCAACTCTGGAAACACCATATATTTT
TRBJ2-1 few TRBD2 TRBV20-1 CSASDRGLAGVDNEQFF TGCAGTGCTAGTGATCGGGGGCTAGCGGGGGTAGACAATGAGCAGTTCTTC
TRBJ2-1 many . TRBV5-6 CASSLARGAYNEQFF TGTGCCAGCAGCTTGGCCAGGGGGGCCTACAATGAGCAGTTCTTC
TRBJ2-7 many TRBD2 TRBV7-9 CASSVPGLAGEAYF TGTGCCAGCAGCGTTCCGGGACTAGCGGGAGAGGCGTACTTC
TRBJ2-3 many . TRBV6-1 CATGGRAETDTQYF TGTGCCACCGGTGGCAGGGCAGAAACAGATACGCAGTATTTT
TRBJ2-7 many TRBD2 TRBV6-2/TRBV6-3 CASSTNSGRSYEQYF TGTGCCAGCAGTACTAATAGCGGGAGGTCGTACGAGCAGTACTTC
TRBJ2-1 many . TRBV5-4 CASSPGLSYNEQFF TGTGCCAGCAGTCCGGGCCTATCCTACAATGAGCAGTTCTTC
TRBJ2-1 . . TRBV19 CASSYSGPGDNEQFF TGTGCCAGTAGTTACTCCGGGCCCGGCGACAATGAGCAGTTCTTC
TRBJ2-2 . . TRBV3-1 CASSQVGGTTNTGELLF TGTGCCAGCAGCCAAGTGGGTGGGACAACGAACACCGGGGAGCTGCTTTTC
TRBJ2-1 many . TRBV4-3 CASSQNLGRAYNEQFF TGCGCCAGCAGCCAGAACCTGGGTAGAGCCTACAATGAGCAGTTCTTC